This entry is about one T cell receptor (beta chain). What antigen it recognizes has not been identified. This entry is derived from a study of monozygotic twins with inflammatory bowel disease (dated by TCRdb to the late 2010s). Regarding the complete study: The full study comprised around 28 monozygotic twin pairs: nine German pairs (four IBD-concordant, five IBD-discordant) and 19 IBD-discordant Danish pairs. The search for disease-associated traits relied mainly on comparing, within discordant pairs, IBD patients with their genetically identical healthy co-twins. Each individual had, on average, about 151 000 unique TCRalpha sequences and 181 000 unique TCRbeta sequences available for analysis.

From each donor, a roughly 2.6 ml peripheral blood sample was collected into PAXgene tubes and stored at -80 degrees C. Without T cell sorting, total RNA was isolated from whole blood using the PAXgene blood miRNA kit on an automated QIAcube. Peripheral blood from monozygotic twin pairs concordant or discordant for inflammatory bowel disease was subjected to deep TCRalpha and TCRbeta repertoire profiling with unique molecular barcoding. Smoking habits were recorded for all twin pairs, and each individual was classified as a current, former or never smoker. Findings and caveats that apply to the study as a whole: The analysis was unable to tell apart different T cell subtypes. IBD patients had lower TCRbeta repertoire diversity, measured by the inverse Simpson index, than their healthy co-twins. Because patients were on differing immunosuppressive treatments, the repertoires may have picked up extra background noise and inter-individual variability. Fewer clonotypes were shared with other individuals by IBD patients than by healthy twins, most markedly in patients showing signs of disease activity. Repertoire similarity did not differ between concordant and discordant twins, possibly due to limited statistical power. The results gave no support for a single strong signal or clonotype linked to IBD.

Library preparation was by 5' RACE. For each TCR library, roughly 3,600 ng of total RNA was used. For each sample, cDNA synthesis with SMARTScribe reverse transcriptase was split into eight separate reactions. During cDNA synthesis, template switching introduced unique molecular identifiers that contained a 6-nucleotide sample barcode. Amplification of TCRalpha and TCRbeta cDNA involved two nested PCRs of approximately 16 and 10 cycles, and each PCR was followed by bead purification. Before amplification, the cDNA was treated with uracil DNA-glycosylase and purified using the QIAquick PCR purification kit. The second PCR was the step at which Illumina TruSeq-compatible adapters and sample-specific barcodes were added. Library quality and concentration were assessed using TapeStation and Qubit, and about 5 ng of each library was pooled. Pooled libraries were sequenced on an Illumina HiSeq2500 single-index Rapid Run with 2 x 100 bp reads and custom sequencing primers. Regarding the original processing steps: MiGEC version 1.2.6 was used for UMI-based consensus assembly to correct PCR and sequencing errors. MiXCR version 2.1.1 handled V(D)J alignment, clonotype assembly and CDR3 extraction. To normalise gene usage, clonotype sharing and MAIT/NKT TCR abundance, the top 1000, 10 000 and 20 000 clonotypes in each sample were analysed. Diversity was computed as the inverse Simpson index with the vegan R package after downsampling to 27 000 UMIs. Statistical testing used paired Mann-Whitney U tests on the discordant twin pairs and applied Benjamini-Hochberg correction for multiple testing. Through TCRdb reprocessing, the reads give one entry per CDR3 protein sequence; DNA is omitted. Clone size and V and J calls follow TCRdb, not the original study. The table kept for this sample lists about 160,000 distinct CDR3 sequences. The ten largest clones capture under 3.5% of the sample.

The germline V gene provides CDR1 SGHRS and CDR2 YFSETQ. The CDR3 covers 15 residues, taking in both the cysteine and the phenylalanine. The protein alone is recorded here. The chain joins TRBV5-1 to TRBJ2-5; TCRdb picks TRBD1, but there is no DNA to check that call. The sample consisted of blood. The TCR comes from a human donor with ulcerative colitis or Crohn's disease, or a healthy co-twin of an affected twin (not recorded which). The encoded CDR3 is CASTLNRGRKETQYF. Joined to the reference TRBV5-1 and TRBJ2-5 proteins, this CDR3 gives the full variable domain: KAGVTQTPRYLIKTRGQQVTLSCSPISGHRSVSWYQQTPGQGLQFLFEYFSETQRNKGNFPGRFSGRQFSNSRSEMNVSTLELGDSALYLCASTLNRGRKETQYFGPGTRLLVL.